A single sample gave rise to the 30 T cell receptor beta chains below, sequenced in a study of Graves' ophthalmopathy and Graves' hyperthyroidism. Researchers took RNA transcripts and amplified TCR beta CDR3 regions from them. HTBI primers served in a first-round RT-PCR, which a second-round multiplex PCR followed. TCRdb itself ran the multiplex PCR reads through MiXCR, one entry per CDR3 protein. The sample lists about 700,000 distinct CDR3 sequences; around 40% were seen once. The sequenced sample consisted of peripheral blood. The receptor set was obtained from an adult man with Graves' ophthalmopathy.

This clonotype was recorded at least ten times. This rearrangement joins TRBV20-1 to TRBJ1-6; D perhaps matches TRBD1 (5 bases). Germline-derived CDR1 and CDR2 are DFQATT and SNEGSKA (reference sequence). This CDR3 comprises 11 residues. Trimming removed 6 bases from V and 10 bases from J, with 10 bases in between. Here the CDR3 reads CSAMWGSPLHF. CDR3 coding DNA: TGCAGTGCGATGTGGGGGTCACCCCTCCACTTT.

This clonotype was picked up many times. The genes are TRBV7-8 and TRBJ1-1; perhaps TRBD1 as D (5 bases). Germline V lookup: CDR1 SGHVS, CDR2 FQNEAQ. This CDR3 contains 16 residues. V gave up 5 bases and J gave up 3 bases, with 19 bases separating them. CDR3 bases: TGTGCCAGCAGCCCAGGGTTTAGTGTCGCGGACACTGAAGCTTTCTTT. Amino acid sequence: CASSPGFSVADTEAFF.

In its sample, this clonotype was seen a few times. The chain couples TRBV7-3 to TRBJ1-2; D gene uncertain. From germline, CDR1 is SGHTA and CDR2 FQGTGA. The CDR3 totals 13 residues. Trimming removed 0 bases from V and 6 bases from J, with 8 bases in between. The CDR3 here is CASSLTYGDGYTF. The CDR3 DNA is TGTGCCAGCAGCTTAACGTACGGAGATGGCTACACCTTC.

A word on this clonotype: A read error may explain this, as a much larger clone is one base away. No conserved phenylalanine or tryptophan is present at the end of the CDR3, so a read error is the likely explanation. The genes are TRBV7-2 and TRBJ1-6, with 8 bases lining up with TRBD1. CDR1 and CDR2 from the germline V gene are SGHTA and FQGNSA. V lost 4 bases to trimming and J lost 6 bases; unmatched junction nucleotides: 2. This CDR3 region has 14 residues. CDR3 in amino acids: CASSSTGGNSPLHL. The CDR3 DNA follows: TGTGCCAGCAGCTCCACAGGGGGTAATTCACCCCTCCACCTT.

The chain carries TRBV29-1 and TRBJ1-2, with a possible D match to TRBD1 (6 bases). The CDR3 has 14 amino acids. The V gene lost 8 bases and the J gene lost 1 base, with 17 bases spanning the gap. Germline V gives CDR1 SQVTM, CDR2 ANQGSEA. The CDR3 DNA sequence: TGCAGCACAGATAACGAGGGGGATAACTATGGCTACACCTTC. It is translated as CSTDNEGDNYGYTF.

V and J are TRBV25-1 and TRBJ2-7; 7 bases are a match to TRBD1. CDR1 MGHDK and CDR2 SYGVNS come from the germline V gene. This CDR3 is built from 15 residues. V shed 5 bases and J 0 bases; nucleotides not matched to a gene: 7. CDR3 nucleotide sequence: TGTGCCAGCAGTTTAGGACAGGCTGTCTCCTACGAGCAGTACTTC. It codes for CASSLGQAVSYEQYF.

The chain carries TRBV7-2 and TRBJ1-5, with 9 nucleotides matching TRBD1. CDR1 is SGHTA and CDR2 is FQGNSA in the germline V gene. The CDR3 is 19 amino acids. V was clipped by 4 bases and J by 1 base; unmatched bases: 14. The CDR3 sequence: CASSSIGGVDRGSNQPQHF. DNA of the CDR3: TGTGCCAGCAGCTCGATCGGAGGGGTGGACAGGGGCAGCAATCAGCCCCAGCATTTT.

The chain combines TRBV10-3 with TRBJ1-1; D may be TRBD1 (6 bases). The CDR3 consists of 13 residues. The germline V gene encodes CDR1 ENHRY and CDR2 SYGVKD. Trimming took 4 bases from V and 6 from J, leaving 12 bases between them. The CDR3 coding sequence is TGTGCCATCAGTGTAGGACAGATGTCTGAAGCTTTCTTT. Translated, it gives CAISVGQMSEAFF.

The rearrangement links TRBV7-2 to TRBJ1-5; 11 bases line up with TRBD1. The J segment lost 5 bases and the V segment lost 5 bases, leaving 14 bases of the junction unmatched. The CDR3 is 18 amino acids. The germline gives CDR1 SGHTA, CDR2 FQGNSA. DNA for the CDR3: TGTGCCAGCAGCCGGAAACCACCGGGACAGGGGGGAGATCAGCCCCAGCATTTT. Amino acids: CASSRKPPGQGGDQPQHF. Supplemented by reference TRBV7-2 and TRBJ1-5, the full variable domain reads GAGVSQSPSNKVTEKGKDVELRCDPISGHTALYWYRQSLGQGLEFLIYFQGNSAPDKSGLPSDRFSAERTGGSVSTLTIQRTQQEDSAVYLCASSRKPPGQGGDQPQHFGDGTRLSIL.

This sequence joins TRBV7-9 and TRBJ2-5, with D perhaps being TRBD1 or TRBD2 (6 bases each). The CDR3 runs to 16 residues. Germline values: CDR1 SEHNR, CDR2 FQNEAQ (reference sequence). The V end was cut by 3 bases, the J end by 5 bases, with 19 bases between. The CDR3 here is CASSFSHGGTVETQYF. CDR3 sequence (DNA): TGTGCCAGCAGCTTCAGCCACGGGGGCACGGTGGAGACCCAGTACTTC.

The chain employs TRBV2 and TRBJ1-6; 9 bases map to TRBD1. Trimming removed 5 bases from V and 8 bases from J; junction bases left unmatched: 7. The CDR3 runs to 15 residues. Germline V CDR1 and CDR2: SNHLY, FYNNEI. CDR3 in DNA: TGTGCCAGCAGTCTACAGGGGGCCCCCTATTCACCCCTCCACTTT. This encodes CASSLQGAPYSPLHF. Full variable domain (outside the CDR3, taken from reference TRBV2 and TRBJ1-6): EPEVTQTPSHQVTQMGQEVILRCVPISNHLYFYWYRQILGQKVEFLVSFYNNEISEKSEIFDDQFSVERPDGSNFTLKIRSTKLEDSAMYFCASSLQGAPYSPLHFGNGTRLTVT.

This clonotype has a handful of counts. This chain connects TRBV20-1 to TRBJ1-1; D ambiguous. The CDR3 is made up of 14 amino acids. Per the germline V gene, CDR1 is DFQATT and CDR2 is SNEGSKA (reference sequence). V lost 3 bases and J 0 bases, leaving 11 bases between the germline ends. The CDR3 sequence is CSARAESLNTEAFF. The CDR3 region has the DNA TGCAGTGCTAGGGCGGAGAGTTTGAACACTGAAGCTTTCTTT.

The CDR3 nucleotides read TGCAGCGTTCAACAGACGGTCTCTGGAAACACCATATATTTT. The encoded protein is CSVQQTVSGNTIYF. V gene TRBV29-1 combines with J gene TRBJ1-3; D not certain. Trimming removed 5 bases at V and 0 bases at J, with 11 bases between. From germline, CDR1 is SQVTM and CDR2 ANQGSEA. The CDR3 totals 14 residues.

This clonotype was counted at least ten times. The chain uses TRBV29-1 and TRBJ1-2; TRBD1 might be the D (5 bases). The CDR3 totals 14 residues. Germline V gene lookup returns CDR1 SQVTM and CDR2 ANQGSEA. The germline V and J ends were trimmed by 3 bases and 0 bases, with 11 bases remaining between them. The CDR3 here is CSVDGTASNYGYTF. CDR3 sequence (DNA): TGCAGCGTTGACGGGACGGCCTCTAACTATGGCTACACCTTC.

Ten or more counts support this clonotype. The junction shows a germline mismatch at one end, possibly a read error. This chain joins TRBV5-1 and TRBJ2-7, with TRBD2 as a possible D gene (6 bases). Germline V gene data show CDR1 as SGHRS and CDR2 as YFSETQ. The CDR3 has 14 amino acids. The CDR3, as DNA: TGTGCCAGCAGCTTAGATGCGGGGCTCTACGAGCAGTACTTC. It encodes CASSLDAGLYEQYF. Supplemented by reference TRBV5-1 and TRBJ2-7, the full variable domain reads KAGVTQTPRYLIKTRGQQVTLSCSPISGHRSVSWYQQTPGQGLQFLFEYFSETQRNKGNFPGRFSGRQFSNSRSEMNVSTLELGDSALYLCASSLDAGLYEQYFGPGTRLTVT.

The genes are TRBV25-1 and TRBJ2-2; maybe TRBD1 (6 bases). CDR3 length: 15 amino acids. V was shortened by 4 bases and J by 5 bases, with 14 bases between the two germline ends. Germline V gene data show CDR1 as MGHDK and CDR2 as SYGVNS. The CDR3 region is CASSGVTGLTGELFF. Here the CDR3 DNA reads TGTGCCAGCAGTGGTGTGACAGGTCTTACCGGGGAGCTGTTTTTT.

In this sample, this clonotype turned up once. The germline gene is not matched at one end of the junction; a read error may be the cause. The J gene is TRBJ2-2, the V gene TRBV4-1; 9 nucleotides align to TRBD1. Germline CDR1 MGHRA, CDR2 YSYEKL. This CDR3 is built from 16 residues. The CDR3 region is CAGSLIGQGITGELFF. DNA for the CDR3: TGTGCCGGCAGCCTAATAGGACAGGGGATTACCGGGGAGCTGTTTTTT.

This chain links TRBV4-2 with TRBJ2-7; D could derive from TRBD1 or TRBD2 (6 bases each). The length of the CDR3 is 16 residues. Germline assignment: CDR1 LGHNA and CDR2 YNFKEQ. Trimming took off 0 bases at V and 2 bases at J, with 14 bases between the two ends. In nucleotides, the CDR3 is TGTGCCAGCAGCCAAGATCTTAGGGGGGACACCTACGAGCAGTACTTC. It is translated as CASSQDLRGDTYEQYF.

The chain carries TRBV25-1 and TRBJ2-2; D remains unclear. The CDR3 sequence is 16 residues long. The germline CDR1 and CDR2 sequences are MGHDK and SYGVNS. V was pared by 6 bases and J by 0 bases, with 14 bases between. The CDR3 region is CASRFEPPTNTGELFF. For the CDR3, the DNA is TGTGCCAGCAGATTCGAGCCCCCTACGAACACCGGGGAGCTGTTTTTT.

This clonotype showed up many times. The chain has TRBV12-3 or TRBV12-4 and TRBJ1-5; D ambiguous. Deletions cut 2 bases from V and 6 bases from J, with 11 bases between. The CDR3 has 14 amino acids. This chain's CDR3 is CASSLRAAPQPQHF. The CDR3 DNA is TGTGCCAGCAGTTTACGGGCAGCGCCTCAGCCCCAGCATTTT.

This clonotype has at least ten counts. The chain has TRBV2 and TRBJ2-5; 9 bases are a match to TRBD1. V dropped 6 bases and J dropped 7; count of bases not matched to a gene: 6. Germline-derived CDR1 and CDR2 are SNHLY and FYNNEI. This CDR3 region has 13 residues. The CDR3 protein is CASRGQGVGTQYF. The CDR3, as DNA: TGTGCCAGCAGGGGACAGGGTGTCGGGACCCAGTACTTC.

This clonotype was seen many times. V is TRBV10-3 and J is TRBJ2-7; maybe TRBD2 (5 bases). CDR1 is ENHRY and CDR2 is SYGVKD in the germline V gene. CDR3 length: 15 amino acids. The CDR3 nucleotides are TGTGCCACCCGTCAAGGCACACGGGCGGGCCCCCACCAAGCGGTC. It is translated as CATRQGTRAGPHQAV.

A word on this clonotype: A much more abundant neighbour one base away suggests this may be a read error. V usage is TRBV20-1 and J usage is TRBJ1-6; possibly TRBD1 for D (5 bases). Germline-derived CDR1 and CDR2 are DFQATT and SNEGSKA (reference sequence). The CDR3 extends over 13 amino acids. The CDR3 DNA sequence: TGCAGTGCTAGAGTGGGGGTTGAGACACCCCTCTACTTT. Translating gives CSARVGVETPLYF.

This clonotype appeared many times. V gene TRBV7-9 combines with J gene TRBJ1-4, with D unclear. Trimming removed 1 base at V and 5 bases at J, with 11 bases between. The CDR3 spans 15 residues. From germline, CDR1 is SEHNR and CDR2 FQNEAQ (reference sequence). This CDR3 is CASSLGMGGNEKLFF. In nucleotides, the CDR3 is TGTGCCAGCAGCTTAGGTATGGGCGGAAATGAAAAACTGTTTTTT. The full variable domain, with the rest looked up from reference TRBV7-9 and TRBJ1-4, is DTGVSQNPRHKITKRGQNVTFRCDPISEHNRLYWYRQTLGQGPEFLTYFQNEAQLEKSRLLSDRFSAERPKGSFSTLEIQRTEQGDSAMYLCASSLGMGGNEKLFFGSGTQLSVL.

This chain joins TRBV10-2 and TRBJ1-2; the D gene is possibly TRBD1 (6 bases). The germline V and J ends were trimmed by 0 bases and 5 bases, with 16 bases remaining between them. Germline-derived CDR1 and CDR2 are WSHSY and SAAADI. The CDR3 length is 16 residues. DNA of the CDR3: TGCGCCAGCAGTGAGTCGACGGCAGGGGTCTTTTATGGCTACACCTTC. It is translated as CASSESTAGVFYGYTF.

CDR3: CSARPQGGYGYTF. CDR3 DNA sequence: TGCAGTGCTCGTCCACAAGGAGGCTATGGCTACACCTTC. This chain joins TRBV20-1 and TRBJ1-2; no firm D call. The CDR3 is 13 amino acids. CDR1 DFQATT and CDR2 SNEGSKA come from the germline V gene (reference sequence). Trimming stripped 5 bases from V and 4 bases from J, with 14 bases between.

This clonotype was seen repeatedly, ten times or more. This rearrangement joins TRBV7-8 to TRBJ1-2; 8 nucleotides line up with TRBD1. Germline V gene data show CDR1 as SGHVS and CDR2 as FQNEAQ. V trimming: 5 bases; J trimming: 3 bases; junction bases outside the gene matches: 8. This CDR3 comprises 15 residues. The CDR3 sequence: CASSPRTGNHYGYTF. For the CDR3, the DNA is TGTGCCAGCAGCCCCAGGACAGGGAACCACTATGGCTACACCTTC.

As regards this clonotype: Sequence at one end of the junction differs from germline and may be a read error. The rearrangement uses TRBV10-3 and TRBJ1-1; a weak D match, TRBD1 (5 bases). The CDR3 contains 15 residues. CDR1 and CDR2 (germline): ENHRY, SYGVKD. The CDR3 loop reads CASSHPGRMNTEAFF. Here the CDR3 DNA reads TGTGCCAGCAGTCACCCAGGGAGGATGAACACTGAAGCTTTCTTT.

The chain links TRBV29-1 to TRBJ1-1, with TRBD1 matching 7 bases. Trimming at V came to 6 bases and at J to 10 bases, leaving 8 bases not matched to a gene. The V gene's germline CDR1 is SQVTM and CDR2 ANQGSEA. There are 11 residues in the CDR3. The CDR3 protein is CSVSDRSAAFF. CDR3 in DNA: TGCAGCGTCTCGGACAGGTCGGCAGCTTTCTTT.

For this clonotype: At one end, the junction sequence differs from germline, possibly due to a read error. V and J are TRBV10-3 and TRBJ2-6, with TRBD1 matching over 7 bases. Looked up from germline, CDR1 is ENHRY and CDR2 is SYGVKD. This CDR3 region has 12 residues. CDR3 DNA sequence: TGTGCCATTCAGACAGGGATGAACACTGAAGCTTTC. Amino acids: CAIQTGMNTEAF.